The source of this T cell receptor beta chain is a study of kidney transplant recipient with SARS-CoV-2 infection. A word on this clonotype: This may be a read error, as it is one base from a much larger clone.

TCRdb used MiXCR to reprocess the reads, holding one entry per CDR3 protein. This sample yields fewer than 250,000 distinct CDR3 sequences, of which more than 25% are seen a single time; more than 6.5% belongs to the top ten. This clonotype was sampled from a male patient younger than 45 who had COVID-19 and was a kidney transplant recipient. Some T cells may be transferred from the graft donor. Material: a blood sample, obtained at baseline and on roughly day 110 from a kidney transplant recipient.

CDR3: CASSRQDSKVGNQPQHF. As DNA, the CDR3 is TGTGCCAGTAGTCGACAGGATAGTAAGGTAGGCAATCAGCCCCAGCATTTT. V is TRBV19 and J is TRBJ1-5; D might be TRBD1 (6 bases). V was cut by 5 bases and J by 2 bases, with 19 bases left in between. CDR1 and CDR2 (germline): LNHDA, SQIVND (reference sequence). The length of the CDR3 is 17 residues.